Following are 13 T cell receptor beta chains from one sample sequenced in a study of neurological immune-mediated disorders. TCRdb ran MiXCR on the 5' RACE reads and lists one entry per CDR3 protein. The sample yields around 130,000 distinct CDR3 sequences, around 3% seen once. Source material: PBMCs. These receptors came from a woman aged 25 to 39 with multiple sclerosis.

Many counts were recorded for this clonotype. The CDR3: CASRFTGYNEQYF. CDR3 bases: TGTGCCAGCAGATTCACAGGGTACAACGAGCAGTACTTC. The genes are TRBV5-6 and TRBJ2-7, with a tentative D call TRBD1 (6 bases). Germline-derived CDR1 and CDR2 are SGHDT and YYEEEE. The CDR3 totals 13 residues. Between the trimmed V and J ends, which lost 5 bases and 5 bases, there was a span of 14 bases.

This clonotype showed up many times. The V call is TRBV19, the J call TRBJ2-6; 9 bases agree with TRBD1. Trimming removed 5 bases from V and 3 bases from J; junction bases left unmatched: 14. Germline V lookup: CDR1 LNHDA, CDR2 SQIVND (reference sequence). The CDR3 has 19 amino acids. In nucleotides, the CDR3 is TGTGCCAGTAGTGTCACAGGGGGCTTAGGTGTAGTTGGGGCCAACGTCCTGACTTTC. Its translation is CASSVTGGLGVVGANVLTF.

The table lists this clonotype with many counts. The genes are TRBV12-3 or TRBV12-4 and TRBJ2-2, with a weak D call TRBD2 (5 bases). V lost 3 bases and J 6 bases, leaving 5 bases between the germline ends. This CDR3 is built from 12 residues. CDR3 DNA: TGTGCCAGCAGTTTGAGGGCCGGGGAGCTGTTTTTT. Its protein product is CASSLRAGELFF.

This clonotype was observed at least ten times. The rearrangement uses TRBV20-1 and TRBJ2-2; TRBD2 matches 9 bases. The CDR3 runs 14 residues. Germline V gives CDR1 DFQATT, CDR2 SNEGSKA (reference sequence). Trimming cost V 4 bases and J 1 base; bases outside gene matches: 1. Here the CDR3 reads CSATTSGNTGELFF. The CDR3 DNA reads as TGCAGTGCTACGACTAGCGGGAACACCGGGGAGCTGTTTTTT.

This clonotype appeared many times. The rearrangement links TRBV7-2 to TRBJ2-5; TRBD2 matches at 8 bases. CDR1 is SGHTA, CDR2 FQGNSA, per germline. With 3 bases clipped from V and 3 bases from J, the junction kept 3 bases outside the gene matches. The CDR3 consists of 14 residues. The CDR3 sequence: CASSFSGIKETQYF. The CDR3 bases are TGTGCCAGCAGCTTTAGCGGGATTAAAGAGACCCAGTACTTC.

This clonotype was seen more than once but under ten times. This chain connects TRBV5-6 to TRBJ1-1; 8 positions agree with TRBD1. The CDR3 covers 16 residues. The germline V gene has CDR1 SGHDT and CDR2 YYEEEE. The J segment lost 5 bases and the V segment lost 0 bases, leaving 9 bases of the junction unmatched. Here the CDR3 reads CASSLVQGEGWTEAFF. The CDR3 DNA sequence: TGTGCCAGCAGCTTGGTACAGGGGGAAGGATGGACTGAAGCTTTCTTT.

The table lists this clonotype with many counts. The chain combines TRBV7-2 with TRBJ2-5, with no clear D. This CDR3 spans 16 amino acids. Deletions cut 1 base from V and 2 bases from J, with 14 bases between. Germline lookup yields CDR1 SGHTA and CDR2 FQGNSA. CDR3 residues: CASSLVRWTDQETQYF. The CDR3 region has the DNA TGTGCCAGCAGCTTAGTGAGGTGGACCGATCAAGAGACCCAGTACTTC.

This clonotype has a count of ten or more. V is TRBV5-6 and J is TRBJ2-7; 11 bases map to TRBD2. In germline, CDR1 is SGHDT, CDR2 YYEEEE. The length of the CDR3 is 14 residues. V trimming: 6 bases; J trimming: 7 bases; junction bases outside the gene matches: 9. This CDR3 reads CASKVLAGGREQYF. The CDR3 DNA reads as TGTGCCAGCAAGGTCCTAGCGGGAGGTCGGGAGCAGTACTTC.

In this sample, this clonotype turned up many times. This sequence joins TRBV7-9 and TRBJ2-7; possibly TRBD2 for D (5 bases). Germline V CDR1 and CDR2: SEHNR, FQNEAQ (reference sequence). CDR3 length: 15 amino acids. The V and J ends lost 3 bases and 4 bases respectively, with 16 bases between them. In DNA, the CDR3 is TGTGCCAGCAGCTTCTCACCGCGGGCGGGTTACGAGCAGTACTTC. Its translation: CASSFSPRAGYEQYF.

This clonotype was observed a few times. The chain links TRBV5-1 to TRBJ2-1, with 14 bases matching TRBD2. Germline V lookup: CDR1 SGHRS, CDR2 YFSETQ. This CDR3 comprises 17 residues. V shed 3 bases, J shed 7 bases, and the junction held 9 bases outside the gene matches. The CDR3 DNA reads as TGCGCCAGCAGCTCCGGACTAGCGGGGGGACCCCAGAATGAGCAGTTCTTC. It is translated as CASSSGLAGGPQNEQFF.

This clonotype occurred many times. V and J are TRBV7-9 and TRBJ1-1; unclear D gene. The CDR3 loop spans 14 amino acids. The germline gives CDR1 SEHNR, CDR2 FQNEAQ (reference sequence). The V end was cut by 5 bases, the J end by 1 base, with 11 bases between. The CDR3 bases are TGTGCCAGCAGCCCATGGACGGGGAACACTGAAGCTTTCTTT. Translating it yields CASSPWTGNTEAFF.

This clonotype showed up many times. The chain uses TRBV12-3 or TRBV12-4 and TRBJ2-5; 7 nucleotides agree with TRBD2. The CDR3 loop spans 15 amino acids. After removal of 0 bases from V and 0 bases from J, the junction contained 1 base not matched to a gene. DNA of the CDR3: TGTGCCAGCAGTTTAGCAGCGGGGTACCAAGAGACCCAGTACTTC. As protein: CASSLAAGYQETQYF.

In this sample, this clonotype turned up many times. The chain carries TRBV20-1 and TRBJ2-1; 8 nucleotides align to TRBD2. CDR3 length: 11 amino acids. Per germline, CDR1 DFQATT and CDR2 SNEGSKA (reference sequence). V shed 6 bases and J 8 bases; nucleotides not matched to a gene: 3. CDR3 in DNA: TGCAGTGCGAAGACTAGCGATGAGCAGTTCTTC. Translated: CSAKTSDEQFF.